The clone carrying this TCR beta chain was observed a single time. The sample is drawn from a study of shared clonotypes between healthy human individuals. Germline V gives CDR1 SGHDT, CDR2 YYEEEE. V lost 4 bases and J 4 bases, leaving 20 bases between the germline ends. There are 16 residues in the CDR3. Samples underwent the assay at deep level. Here immunoSEQ multiplex PCR was the method, and the copy in TCRdb shows in-frame clones only, minus some. The sample contains around 2.5 million clones, 90% to 95% of which appear only once. This receptor was identified in a young man in good health. Some clones in this sample may be carry-over from other donors' samples. The chain uses TRBV5-6 and TRBJ1-1, with no clear D. The material sequenced was naive CD4+ T cells from PBMCs. The sample's subset: CD45RA+ positively selected. CDR3 sequence reads: CASSPLREYGSTEAFF. The DNA of the CDR3 is TGTGCCAGCAGCCCTTTGAGGGAGTATGGGAGCACTGAAGCTTTCTTT. Filled out from reference TRBV5-6 and TRBJ1-1, the complete variable domain reads DAGVTQSPTHLIKTRGQQVTLRCSPKSGHDTVSWYQQALGQGPQFIFQYYEEEERQRGNFPDRFSGHQFPNYSSELNVNALLLGDSALYLCASSPLREYGSTEAFFGQGTRLTVV.